This note documents a single T cell receptor (beta chain) sequence. Germline V gene lookup returns CDR1 DFQATT and CDR2 SNEGSKA (reference sequence). CDR3 size: 13 residues. V lost 1 base and J lost 2, with 9 bases in between. These data belong to a study of T cells after yellow fever vaccination. TCRdb analysed the 5' RACE reads with MiXCR anew, one entry per CDR3 protein. The sample lists about 320,000 distinct CDR3 sequences; around a tenth were seen once. Sequenced here: CD4+ T cells sorted from PBMCs, sampled 45 days after the yellow fever booster vaccination. This sequence was found in a man aged 18 to 35 who received the YFV17D yellow fever vaccine. This chain connects TRBV20-1 to TRBJ2-7; maybe TRBD1 (5 bases). CDR3 region: CSARVGVAYEQYF. CDR3 DNA sequence: TGCAGTGCTAGAGTAGGGGTGGCCTACGAGCAGTACTTC.